The T cell receptor (beta chain) under discussion was sequenced for a study of shared clonotypes between healthy human individuals (dated by TCRdb to 2018 to 2020). Broadly, across the study: The cohort comprised two women and a few men aged 18 to 49 years. For each donor, three plates each were used for CD4 naive and CD4 memory, two plates were used for CD8 naive, and one plate was used for CD8 memory. The study deeply sequenced blood TCR repertoires of about 5 healthy adults to estimate repertoire size and the extent of clonotype sharing between individuals. To increase sequencing depth and limit assay-specific biases, different laboratories used diverse techniques to prepare libraries and sequence TCR repertoires. Each donor's leukapheresis produced roughly between about 0.8 and 10 billion PBMCs.

General findings and caveats noted by the study authors: Clonotypes shared by all four sorted-subset donors showed higher generation probabilities than non-shared clonotypes. About 5% of naive CD4, around 3.6% of naive CD8, 2% to 2.5% of memory CD4, and 0.4% of memory CD8 clonotypes were shared across several donors. The genetic and exposure-history diversity represented was limited by the small number of donors. Rarefaction of sorted-subset datasets indicated incomplete sequencing despite the large sequencing depth. Pairwise subsampling indicated that sequencing depth was expected to affect the degree of clonotype sharing among donors. Larger estimated clonotype richness was generally found for naive subsets than for memory subsets. Sampling was restricted to blood, and TCR repertoires in tissues likely differ from the TCR repertoires found in blood.

TCR CDR3 regions were amplified from genomic DNA by multiplex PCR using the deep immunoSEQ assay. For each cell subset, the extracted genomic DNA was distributed evenly across all wells of several immunoSEQ 96-well plates, and each plate served as one replicate. For sorted subsets, each replicate PCR was loaded with around 200 ng genomic DNA, equivalent to 30,000 or so T cell genomes. Purified libraries were quantified with a Qubit 3.0 fluorometer, sized on a Bioanalyzer 2100, and re-quantified with the KAPA Library Quantification kit. Every immunoSEQ 96-well plate was sequenced on a separate single-read 150-cycle Illumina NextSeq 550 flow cell. The study's own analysis went as follows. Because the immunoSEQ output included only junctional sequences and no quality scores, the filtering could not be the same as the filtering used for full-length reads. To assign V/J genes and CDR3, sequences were annotated using PyIR, a Python wrapper for IgBLAST v1.9, with IMGT germline references. Reads were filtered out if the reads had weak V/J assignments (E-value above 1e-6), no CDR3, stop codons, out-of-frame junctions, or ambiguous translated residues. V3J clonotypes were defined by identical inferred V gene, J gene, and CDR3 amino acid sequence. Percentage overlap between repertoires was computed as shared unique clonotypes divided by the size of the smaller repertoire. Repertoire richness was assessed with RTK rarefaction, the Chao1 estimator, and Recon v2.1 estimates of unobserved clonotypes. Generation probabilities for all TCRbeta clonotypes obtained by the gDNA method from a few donors were computed using OLGA. Entries here come from immuneACCESS through TCRdb and include only in-frame sequences with V and J called. Some clones fail to appear in such tables; in the studies checked, an unresolved V gene covers under half of the shortfall, and the cause of the remainder is unknown. The V and J calls and clone size were taken over from that table, and D and trimming were inferred from the DNA. Counted in this sample were over 2,000,000 clones; around 93% of them appeared once. The ten largest clones represent around 1.7% of the sample.

V is pared back by 8 bases and J by 1 base, with 15 bases lying between the germline termini. The germline V gene encodes CDR1 MNHNS and CDR2 SASEGT. The CDR3 numbers 14 residues from cysteine through phenylalanine. The entry retains the CDR3 DNA only, 42 bases that are in frame from base 1. A note on this clone: What this receptor recognizes is not known. Base qualities are not provided; no much larger clone lies one nucleotide away.

For the CD8 naive samples, CD45RO-negative cells were positively selected for CCR7, yielding a CD45RA+CCR7+ population from which TemRA cells were excluded. Donors were healthy HIV-negative adults with no recently reported acute infections or vaccinations. Every donor was a Caucasian adult living in Nashville, Tennessee, USA. Blood was collected by leukapheresis, and PBMCs were isolated by Ficoll-Histopaque density gradient centrifugation and then cryopreserved in liquid nitrogen vapor phase. Analytical flow cytometry was used to check the purity and quantity of every magnetically sorted T cell population. From each sorted fraction, genomic DNA was isolated and quantified by UV absorbance on a Nanodrop 2000c.

Rearrangement joined TRBV6-1 to TRBJ2-7; the D gene is perhaps TRBD1, on 5 matching bases. The receptor's source is a young man in good health. Some clones in this sample may be carry-over from other donors' samples. Sequenced material: naive CD8+ T cells from PBMCs. The cell subset or site tag for this specimen amounts to: CD45RA+CCR7+. DNA sequence: TGTGCCAGCCGGTACAGACAGTCGTCCTACGAGCAGTACTTC. This codes for CASRYRQSSYEQYF.